A selection of T cell receptor beta chains follows, all from one sample in a study of cytomegalovirus exposure and HLA in healthy donors. The repertoire was sequenced with immunoSEQ multiplex PCR; TCRdb's copy has only in-frame clones and lacks some. The repertoire has more than 140,000 clones, roughly 85% of them found once; the top ten carry 0.55% to 0.8%. The material sequenced was PBMCs. All receptors come from a male donor in good health and CMV-seronegative. Each CDR3 is given without its conserved first and last residue.

V	length	J	CDR3
TRBV30	10	TRBJ1-1	AWMGGDTEAF
TRBV4-3	12	TRBJ1-2	ASSRDRANYGYT
TRBV28	15	TRBJ1-4	ASRFIGRVATNEKLF
TRBV7-2	11	TRBJ2-1	ASSLGLRNEQF
TRBV5-1	13	TRBJ1-1	ASSLEGQQNTEAF
TRBV12-1	14	TRBJ2-2	ASSLQAGLNTGELF
TRBV19	14	TRBJ2-1	ASSKPSFSPNNEQF
TRBV2	12	TRBJ1-3	ASSQRQVGNTIY
TRBV7-9	14	TRBJ2-7	SSSLPGLAGGYEQY
TRBV2	9	TRBJ2-1	ASSETVEQF
TRBV6-5	11	TRBJ2-5	ASGFSGRREQY
TRBV7-9	12	TRBJ2-7	ASSPGTSTYEQY
TRBV30	12	TRBJ2-1	AWRPSGRPNEQF
TRBV9	12	TRBJ1-5	ASSEGQGNQPQH
TRBV19	15	TRBJ1-3	ASSIDFGRIAGDTIY
TRBV25-1	12	TRBJ1-2	ASSEAGGRYGYT
TRBV27	14	TRBJ2-1	ASSQGAWAGVNEQF
TRBV11-2	10	-	ASSFRTYEQY
TRBV30	10	TRBJ1-5	ACDRENQPQH
TRBV11-2	12	TRBJ2-1	ASSSAGMRLEQF
TRBV6-5	13	TRBJ1-4	ASSRRTAPNEKLF
TRBV7-9	13	TRBJ1-2	ASSLERVGARGYT
TRBV5-1	13	TRBJ1-1	ASVGLEGMNTEAF
TRBV19	13	TRBJ1-1	ASSPSTGGSTEAF
TRBV6-1	13	TRBJ1-2	ASSEAVVGAYGYT
TRBV2	14	TRBJ1-1	ASLLDRGLMNTEAF
TRBV7-9	9	TRBJ2-1	ASTFVNEQF
TRBV21-1	14	TRBJ1-5	ASSKVWPRSNQPQH
TRBV7-9	14	TRBJ2-2	ASSLASSGDTGELF
TRBV5-4	15	TRBJ2-3	ASSSGRNRGGTDTQY
TRBV2	12	-	ASSDLDRVSEQY
TRBV7-2	12	TRBJ2-1	ASSLLARYNEQF